The sequence of this T cell receptor (beta chain) was determined in a study of PD-L1 blockade in urothelial cancer. Time point reported: peripheral blood 6 weeks after treatment start. Data came from immunoSEQ multiplex PCR; TCRdb stores just in-frame clones and leaves some out. The profile shows roughly 100,000 clones, roughly 83% of them singletons. This CDR3 contains 14 residues. V was cut by 4 bases and J by 0 bases, with 11 bases left in between. Per germline, CDR1 SQVTM and CDR2 ANQGSEA. This sequence originates from a man between 65 and 79 years old with urothelial cancer. Material: PBMCs, obtained around atezolizumab (anti-PD-L1) treatment. This chain connects TRBV29-1 to TRBJ2-3; D remains unclear. The CDR3 reads CSVVPGTSTDTQYF. The CDR3, as DNA: TGCAGCGTTGTTCCAGGAACTAGCACAGATACGCAGTATTTT.